A single sample gave rise to the 22 T cell receptor beta chains below, sequenced in a study of read filtering for tumor transcriptome and immune sequencing. This library used around 0.4 ug RNA and molecular barcoded adaptors spanning alpha/delta and beta/gamma chains. One entry per CDR3 protein results from TCRdb running MiXCR on the reads. The sample consists of tens of thousands of distinct CDR3 sequences, roughly a fifth of them appearing once. Sequenced: a population of CD138-negative cells sorted from bone marrow. The receptors were gathered from a donor over 35 with multiple myeloma.

V and J are TRBV6-6 and TRBJ1-5; D may be TRBD1 (5 bases). This CDR3 has 12 residues. Trimming took 6 bases from V and 7 from J, leaving 10 bases between them. Germline V gives CDR1 MNHNY, CDR2 SVGAGI (reference sequence). The CDR3 loop is CASRPREQPQHF. DNA for the CDR3: TGTGCCAGCAGACCCAGGGAACAGCCCCAGCATTTT.

This clonotype was observed many times. The rearrangement uses TRBV11-2 and TRBJ2-1, with TRBD2 as a possible D gene (5 bases). The germline V gene has CDR1 SGHAT and CDR2 FQNNGV. Trimming removed 1 base at V and 5 bases at J, with 6 bases between. The CDR3 is made up of 13 amino acids. The CDR3 bases are TGTGCCAGCAGCTTAGCGGAGGACAATGAGCAGTTCTTC. Amino acid sequence: CASSLAEDNEQFF.

This clonotype was counted at least ten times. The rearrangement joins TRBV20-1 to TRBJ2-5, with D tentatively TRBD1 or TRBD2 (5 bases each). The length of the CDR3 is 12 residues. The germline V gene encodes CDR1 DFQATT and CDR2 SNEGSKA (reference sequence). Trimming removed 7 bases from V and 2 bases from J, with 11 bases in between. CDR3 in amino acids: CSGSGRQETQYF. The CDR3 region has the DNA TGCAGTGGATCGGGACGTCAAGAGACCCAGTACTTC.

This clonotype has just a few counts. This chain uses TRBV20-1 with TRBJ2-5, with D possibly matching TRBD2 (5 bases). V shed 6 bases and J shed 5 bases, with 10 bases lying between them. From germline, CDR1 is DFQATT and CDR2 SNEGSKA (reference sequence). The CDR3 has 11 amino acids. The CDR3, as DNA: TGCAGTGCCCCCAGAGGGGAGACCCAGTACTTC. Its translation: CSAPRGETQYF.

This clonotype has at least ten counts. This chain links TRBV20-1 with TRBJ2-1; 9 bases map to TRBD1. The CDR3 runs to 14 residues. With 6 bases clipped from V and 4 bases from J, the junction kept 7 bases outside the gene matches. Per the germline V gene, CDR1 is DFQATT and CDR2 is SNEGSKA (reference sequence). The CDR3 nucleotides are TGCAGTGCAACCGGGACAGGGTGGTACAATGAGCAGTTCTTC. Protein: CSATGTGWYNEQFF.

This clonotype was counted many times. The rearrangement links TRBV4-1 to TRBJ2-1; D is uncertain. Trimming pared 1 base from V and 2 bases from J, leaving 6 bases between. The CDR3 runs 14 residues. The germline V gene encodes CDR1 MGHRA and CDR2 YSYEKL. The CDR3, as DNA: TGCGCCAGCAGCCAAGGAGTCCCCTACAATGAGCAGTTCTTC. This gives the protein CASSQGVPYNEQFF.

As for this clonotype: A read error is the likely source, as a far larger clone sits one nucleotide away. The chain is built from TRBV2 and TRBJ1-4, with D possibly TRBD2 on 5 matching bases. Gene TRBJ2-3 matches the end of the DNA better, so the J call may be wrong. CDR3 length: 13 amino acids. CDR1 and CDR2 (germline): SNHLY, FYNNEI. The CDR3 DNA follows: TGTGTCTTCAACGAGGGCTTGCAGCATACGCAGTATTTT. Its translation: CVFNEGLQHTQYF.

Notes on this clonotype: This probably arose from a read error, given a far larger clone one base away. The chain recombines TRBV6-5 with TRBJ2-7; no clear D. Trimming shortened V by 5 bases and J by 2 bases, and 10 bases separated the two germline ends. This CDR3 region has 13 residues. Germline V gene data show CDR1 as MNHEY and CDR2 as SVGAGI. CDR3 nucleotides: TGTGCCAGCAGTGTCTACAGAACCTACGAGCAGTACTTC. Encoded protein: CASSVYRTYEQYF.

This clonotype was seen many times. This chain links TRBV6-6 with TRBJ1-1; D unresolved. This CDR3 comprises 15 residues. From germline, CDR1 is MNHNY and CDR2 SVGAGI (reference sequence). The V and J ends lost 7 bases and 3 bases respectively, with 18 bases between them. Here the CDR3 reads CASMVAMSGHTEAFF. The CDR3 DNA is TGTGCCAGCATGGTGGCAATGAGCGGGCACACTGAAGCTTTCTTT.

Ten or more counts support this clonotype. The chain joins TRBV30 to TRBJ2-3; unclear D gene. V gave up 0 bases and J gave up 1 base, with 8 bases separating them. Germline V gives CDR1 GTSNPN, CDR2 SVGIG (reference sequence). The CDR3 has 14 amino acids. Here the CDR3 reads CAWSVPPGTDTQYF. The CDR3 DNA reads TGTGCCTGGAGTGTACCCCCGGGCACAGATACGCAGTATTTT.

Comments on this clonotype: The CDR3 ends on some other residue instead of the conserved phenylalanine or tryptophan, so this is likely a read error. The chain combines TRBV27 with TRBJ1-2; 7 bases line up with TRBD1. The J segment lost 8 bases and the V segment lost 5 bases, leaving 11 bases of the junction unmatched. Germline CDR1 MNHEY, CDR2 SMNVEV (reference sequence). CDR3 length equals 14 residues. CDR3 DNA sequence: TGTGCCAGCAGTAACGGACAGGTCGGCGGGGGCTACACCCTC. It encodes CASSNGQVGGGYTL.

In its sample, this clonotype was seen once. It may be a read error: a sequence one base away is much more abundant. The J gene is TRBJ2-7, the V gene TRBV16; D might be TRBD1 (6 bases). The CDR3 has 14 residues. Looked up from germline, CDR1 is KGHSY and CDR2 is FQNENV. CDR3 bases: TGTGCCGGCAGCCAAGACCGGGCCCAGGGGGAGCAGTACTTC. Translating it yields CAGSQDRAQGEQYF.

Of note for this clonotype: A read error may be the cause here, since a much bigger clone is one base away. V and J are TRBV5-4 and TRBJ2-5; perhaps D is TRBD1 or TRBD2 (5 bases each). Germline V gene sequence: CDR1 SGHNT, CDR2 YYREEE (reference sequence). The CDR3 totals 13 residues. The CDR3 loop reads CVSSPTEGETQYF. CDR3 sequence (DNA): TGTGTCAGCAGCCCAACTGAGGGGGAGACCCAGTACTTC.

This clonotype was counted between two and nine times. The chain is built from TRBV5-1 and TRBJ2-5, with a possible D match to TRBD1 (5 bases). Trimming stripped 0 bases from V and 2 bases from J, with 17 bases between. Germline V lookup: CDR1 SGHRS, CDR2 YFSETQ. This CDR3 spans 17 amino acids. CDR3 nucleotides: TGCGCCAGCAGCTTGGGACAGCTTTTCTTTTTACAAGAGACCCAGTACTTC. This codes for CASSLGQLFFLQETQYF.

This clonotype was seen more than once but under ten times. The V gene is TRBV6-6, the J gene TRBJ2-3; no clear D. CDR3 length: 13 amino acids. The V gene's germline CDR1 is MNHNY and CDR2 SVGAGI (reference sequence). The germline V and J ends were trimmed by 7 bases and 2 bases, with 10 bases remaining between them. Here the CDR3 reads CASIQPNTDTQYF. The DNA for the CDR3 is TGTGCCAGCATCCAACCAAACACAGATACGCAGTATTTT.

This clonotype was recorded at least ten times. The chain links TRBV7-9 to TRBJ2-2; D is unclear. The V end was cut by 1 base, the J end by 7 bases, with 7 bases between. The CDR3 sequence is 13 residues long. Germline CDR1 reads SEHNR; CDR2 reads FQNEAQ (reference sequence). The CDR3 loop is CASSLGQHGELFF. Written as DNA, the CDR3 is TGTGCCAGCAGCTTAGGTCAGCACGGGGAGCTGTTTTTT.

About this clonotype: A single base separates this from a much larger clone, so it may be a read error. The CDR3 DNA reads as TGTACCAGCGGGCAGGGAACAGATACGCAGTATTTT. It specifies CTSGQGTDTQYF. The rearrangement joins TRBV28 to TRBJ2-3; possible D gene TRBD2, 6 bases. The CDR3 runs to 12 residues. The germline V gene has CDR1 MDHEN and CDR2 SYDVKM.

There are a few counts of this clonotype. V gene TRBV5-6 combines with J gene TRBJ2-4; D remains ambiguous. CDR3 length: 17 residues. Germline lookup yields CDR1 SGHDT and CDR2 YYEEEE. The V end was cut by 2 bases, the J end by 2 bases, with 17 bases between. CDR3 DNA: TGTGCCAGCAGCTTCAGGACCCCAACCTTGTCCAAAAACATTCAGTACTTC. Translation gives CASSFRTPTLSKNIQYF.

The chain is built from TRBV12-3 or TRBV12-4 and TRBJ2-7; D not resolved. The CDR3 runs to 14 residues. V was cut by 6 bases and J by 1 base, with 13 bases left in between. This chain's CDR3 is CASSLRIESYEQYF. The CDR3 DNA reads TGTGCCAGCAGCCTCCGGATCGAGTCCTACGAGCAGTACTTC.

Ten or more counts support this clonotype. The chain uses TRBV10-3 and TRBJ2-1; TRBD2 matches 9 bases. Germline CDR1 reads ENHRY; CDR2 reads SYGVKD. The CDR3 runs 15 residues. V lost 3 bases, J lost 6 bases, and 6 bases stayed unmatched. Written as DNA, the CDR3 is TGTGCCATCAGTGACCGGACTAGCGAGGGCAATGAGCAGTTCTTC. It codes for CAISDRTSEGNEQFF.

This sequence joins TRBV12-3 or TRBV12-4 and TRBJ2-3; 14 positions match TRBD2. The CDR3 has 16 amino acids. The V gene end was trimmed by 8 bases and the J gene end by 7 bases; junction bases not matched to a gene: 11. This CDR3 is CASGARLAGGPNTQYF. The CDR3 DNA reads as TGTGCCAGCGGTGCGCGACTAGCGGGGGGGCCAAATACGCAGTATTTT.

The chain uses TRBV28 and TRBJ2-3; 9 bases agree with TRBD2. Germline CDR1 and CDR2: MDHEN and SYDVKM. V lost 1 base, J lost 2 bases, and 4 bases stayed unmatched. The CDR3 has 16 residues. In nucleotides, the CDR3 is TGTGCCAGCAGTTTATTGCGGGGGGGCCTCACAGATACGCAGTATTTT. This sequence encodes CASSLLRGGLTDTQYF.